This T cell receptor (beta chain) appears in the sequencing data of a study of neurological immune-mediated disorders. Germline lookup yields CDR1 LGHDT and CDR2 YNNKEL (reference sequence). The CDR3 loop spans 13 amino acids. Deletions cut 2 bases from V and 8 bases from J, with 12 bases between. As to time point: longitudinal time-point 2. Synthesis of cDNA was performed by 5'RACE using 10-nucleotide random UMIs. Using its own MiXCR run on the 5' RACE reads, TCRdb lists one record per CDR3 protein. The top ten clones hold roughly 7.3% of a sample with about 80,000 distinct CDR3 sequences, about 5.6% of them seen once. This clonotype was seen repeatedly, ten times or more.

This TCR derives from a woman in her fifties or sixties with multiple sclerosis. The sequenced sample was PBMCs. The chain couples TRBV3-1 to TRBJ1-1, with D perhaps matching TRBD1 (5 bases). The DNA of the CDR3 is TGTGCCAGCAGCCAAAATCGATGGACAGAAGCTTTCTTT. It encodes CASSQNRWTEAFF.